Presented here are 32 T cell receptor beta chains from one specimen sequenced in a study of shared clonotypes between healthy human individuals (dated by TCRdb to about 2020). Library preparation was by the immunoSEQ multiplex PCR assay. TCRdb limited this immuneACCESS table to in-frame rearrangements with V and J called. A share of clones is missing; checked studies link under half to unresolved V genes, and the rest is unexplained. Recorded for this sample are about 2 million clones; 95% of them occurred a single time. The top ten constitute roughly 0.13% of the sample. The sample taken for sequencing was naive CD4+ T cells sorted from blood. Reading the label with the study, this specimen's cell subset or site is: CD45RA+ positively selected. The receptor source for this set is a man aged 18 to 35 in good health.

The chain has TRBV14 and TRBJ1-6; D gene unclear. The CDR3 is 16 residues long. The germline CDR1 and CDR2 sequences are SGHDN and FVKESK. Deletions cut 4 bases from V and 9 bases from J, with 19 bases between. The CDR3 sequence: CASSLALVGGSSPLHF. The DNA for the CDR3 is TGTGCCAGCAGCCTAGCGCTCGTGGGAGGGAGTTCACCCCTCCACTTT.

The rearrangement links TRBV2 to TRBJ2-7, with 8 bases aligning to TRBD1. This CDR3 region has 15 residues. Trimming at V came to 5 bases and at J to 2 bases, leaving 8 bases not matched to a gene. The V gene's germline CDR1 is SNHLY and CDR2 FYNNEI. The CDR3 loop reads CASSLARQGPYEQYF. For the CDR3, the DNA is TGTGCCAGCAGTCTCGCCCGACAGGGGCCCTACGAGCAGTACTTC.

V usage is TRBV7-6 and J usage is TRBJ2-5, with unresolved D. The germline V gene encodes CDR1 SGHVS and CDR2 FNYEAQ. The CDR3 extends over 13 amino acids. V lost 5 bases to trimming and J lost 1 base, with 8 bases between them. CDR3 region: CASSRPPQETQYF. CDR3 sequence (DNA): TGTGCCAGCAGCCGTCCGCCCCAAGAGACCCAGTACTTC. The full variable domain, its missing parts supplied by reference TRBV7-6 and TRBJ2-5, is GAGVSQSPRYKVTKRGQDVALRCDPISGHVSLYWYRQALGQGPEFLTYFNYEAQQDKSGLPNDRFSAERPEGSISTLTIQRTEQRDSAMYRCASSRPPQETQYFGPGTRLLVL.

The chain couples TRBV28 to TRBJ1-6, with D unresolved. V dropped 6 bases and J dropped 7 bases, with 25 bases sitting between them. CDR1 is MDHEN, CDR2 SYDVKM, per germline. The CDR3 is 18 residues long. The CDR3: CASSSPGFRIGGNSPLHF. The CDR3 DNA follows: TGTGCCAGCAGCTCCCCGGGCTTTAGGATCGGCGGGAATTCACCCCTCCACTTT.

The chain joins TRBV2 to TRBJ2-1; perhaps TRBD2 as D (5 bases). The V gene lost 0 bases and the J gene lost 7 bases, with 13 bases spanning the gap. The CDR3 covers 15 residues. CDR1 is SNHLY, CDR2 FYNNEI, per germline. The CDR3 bases are TGTGCCAGCAGTGAAGCCGGGGTTGGCGGGAATGAGCAGTTCTTC. Encoded protein: CASSEAGVGGNEQFF.

V and J are TRBV11-2 and TRBJ2-3; D may be TRBD2 (5 bases). Germline CDR1 reads SGHAT; CDR2 reads FQNNGV. The CDR3 consists of 15 residues. With 1 base removed from V and 6 bases from J, the gap between germline ends came to 14 bases. CDR3 loop: CASSLGGLAGDTQYF. In DNA, the CDR3 is TGTGCCAGCAGCTTAGGAGGTCTAGCAGGCGATACGCAGTATTTT.

This clone was detected once. The same CDR3 also results from other DNA sequences found in this sample. V is TRBV5-1 and J is TRBJ2-3; 7 bases map to TRBD1. Germline-derived CDR1 and CDR2 are SGHRS and YFSETQ. V trimming: 4 bases; J trimming: 1 base; junction bases outside the gene matches: 3. The length of the CDR3 is 14 residues. The CDR3 protein is CASSQGTGTDTQYF. CDR3 sequence (DNA): TGCGCCAGCAGCCAAGGGACAGGCACAGATACGCAGTATTTT.

V gene TRBV25-1 combines with J gene TRBJ1-4; 7 positions agree with TRBD1. CDR3 length: 16 amino acids. The V gene end was trimmed by 0 bases and the J gene end by 3 bases; junction bases not matched to a gene: 4. CDR1 MGHDK and CDR2 SYGVNS come from the germline V gene. The CDR3 DNA follows: TGTGCCAGCAGTGAATACAGGGGGAATGCTAATGAAAAACTGTTTTTT. It yields the protein CASSEYRGNANEKLFF.

The chain combines TRBV6-1 with TRBJ1-1; D remains unclear. The length of the CDR3 is 15 residues. V lost 4 bases, J lost 1 base, and 13 bases lay in between. The germline CDR1 and CDR2 sequences are MNHNS and SASEGT. The CDR3 is CASSGPFDWNTEAFF. The DNA of the CDR3 is TGTGCCAGCAGTGGCCCCTTTGACTGGAACACTGAAGCTTTCTTT.

This sequence joins TRBV30 and TRBJ2-7; 11 bases map to TRBD2. The V gene's germline CDR1 is GTSNPN and CDR2 SVGIG (reference sequence). This CDR3 comprises 18 residues. Trimming cost V 2 bases and J 4 bases; bases outside gene matches: 16. The CDR3 is CAWSRGSSSGRLWYEQYF. The CDR3 coding sequence is TGTGCCTGGAGTAGGGGGTCGTCTAGCGGGAGGCTCTGGTACGAGCAGTACTTC. The entire variable domain, with the rest obtained from reference TRBV30 and TRBJ2-7, is as follows: SQTIHQWPATLVQPVGSPLSLECTVEGTSNPNLYWYRQAAGRGLQLLFYSVGIGQISSEVPQNLSASRPQDRQFILSSKKLLLSDSGFYLCAWSRGSSSGRLWYEQYFGPGTRLTVT.

This clone appeared a single time. The chain carries TRBV11-2 and TRBJ2-5; 12 bases match TRBD2. This CDR3 has 17 residues. The ends lost 3 bases at V and 4 bases at J; junction bases unmatched: 9. Germline V gene data show CDR1 as SGHAT and CDR2 as FQNNGV. CDR3 sequence reads: CASSLQPSGGAGETQYF. The CDR3 bases are TGTGCCAGCAGCTTGCAACCTAGCGGGGGGGCTGGAGAGACCCAGTACTTC.

This chain joins TRBV5-4 and TRBJ2-7, with a possible D match to TRBD2 (6 bases). The CDR3 is 14 residues long. The V end was cut by 4 bases, the J end by 5 bases, with 16 bases between. Germline CDR1 and CDR2: SGHNT and YYREEE (reference sequence). The CDR3 here is CASSPFGGIHEQYF. The CDR3 region has the DNA TGTGCCAGCAGCCCCTTTGGGGGGATCCACGAGCAGTACTTC.

The chain joins TRBV2 to TRBJ2-5; D is ambiguous. The CDR3 runs to 12 residues. Trimming pared 6 bases from V and 5 bases from J, leaving 10 bases between. Germline CDR1 SNHLY, CDR2 FYNNEI. CDR3 sequence (DNA): TGTGCCAGCAGGCAGGTAGGGGAGACCCAGTACTTC. Protein sequence: CASRQVGETQYF. The whole variable domain, filled in from reference TRBV2 and TRBJ2-5, reads EPEVTQTPSHQVTQMGQEVILRCVPISNHLYFYWYRQILGQKVEFLVSFYNNEISEKSEIFDDQFSVERPDGSNFTLKIRSTKLEDSAMYFCASRQVGETQYFGPGTRLLVL.

This sequence joins TRBV7-2 and TRBJ2-3; 8 bases align to TRBD2. The ends lost 1 base at V and 5 bases at J; junction bases unmatched: 14. The germline CDR1 and CDR2 sequences are SGHTA and FQGNSA. This CDR3 comprises 18 residues. The CDR3 DNA follows: TGTGCCAGCAGCTTAGAGGGATGGACGGGGGGGCCGATAGATACGCAGTATTTT. Translation gives CASSLEGWTGGPIDTQYF.

As concerns this clone: This specimen includes other DNA sequences encoding the same CDR3. The chain combines TRBV6-5 with TRBJ1-4; the D is unclear. The V and J ends lost 0 bases and 6 bases respectively, with 11 bases between them. CDR1 is MNHEY, CDR2 SVGAGI, per germline. The CDR3 covers 15 residues. The CDR3 nucleotides read TGTGCCAGCAGTTACTCCGGAACGAGGGATGAAAAACTGTTTTTT. Translation gives CASSYSGTRDEKLFF.

The chain is built from TRBV7-6 and TRBJ1-4; D gene unclear. Germline V lookup: CDR1 SGHVS, CDR2 FNYEAQ. The CDR3 length is 14 residues. Trimming left V 1 base short and J 0 bases short, with 3 bases between. The CDR3 nucleotides are TGTGCCAGCAGCTTAGGTACAACTAATGAAAAACTGTTTTTT. Encoded protein: CASSLGTTNEKLFF.

J is TRBJ2-2 and V is TRBV15, with 8 bases that match TRBD2. Germline V gene sequence: CDR1 LNHNV, CDR2 YYDKDF (reference sequence). CDR3 size: 18 residues. The trim removed 5 bases at V and 0 bases at J, leaving 11 bases unmatched. The CDR3 spells CATSARGGGFSNTGELFF. The CDR3 DNA is TGTGCCACCAGCGCCCGGGGGGGCGGATTCTCGAACACCGGGGAGCTGTTTTTT.

V usage is TRBV7-9 and J usage is TRBJ2-2; a possible D gene is TRBD1 (5 bases). V lost 0 bases, J lost 4 bases, and 12 bases lay in between. CDR1 is SEHNR and CDR2 is FQNEAQ in the germline V gene (reference sequence). The CDR3 extends over 16 amino acids. For the CDR3, the DNA is TGTGCCAGCAGCTTAGCAGGGGAAATAGGCACCGGGGAGCTGTTTTTT. Translating gives CASSLAGEIGTGELFF.

The rearrangement uses TRBV29-1 and TRBJ2-1; D perhaps matches TRBD2 (6 bases). Trimming shortened V by 0 bases and J by 4 bases, and 13 bases separated the two germline ends. CDR1 is SQVTM, CDR2 ANQGSEA, per germline. The CDR3 contains 15 residues. The CDR3 spells CSVEDHGRGYNEQFF. CDR3 coding DNA: TGCAGCGTTGAAGATCACGGGCGGGGATACAATGAGCAGTTCTTC.

This clone was found once. The V and J genes are TRBV7-9 and TRBJ2-7, with unresolved D. The CDR3 is 16 residues long. Trimming pared 2 bases from V and 2 bases from J, leaving 16 bases between. Germline V gene sequence: CDR1 SEHNR, CDR2 FQNEAQ (reference sequence). In DNA, the CDR3 is TGTGCCAGCAGCTTAACCTCCGGTCTAACGACCTACGAGCAGTACTTC. It is translated as CASSLTSGLTTYEQYF.

This rearrangement joins TRBV27 to TRBJ2-5, with 7 bases fitting TRBD2. Germline assignment: CDR1 MNHEY and CDR2 SMNVEV (reference sequence). The CDR3 is made up of 20 amino acids. With V trimmed by 5 bases and J by 4 bases, 25 bases remained unmatched. The CDR3 DNA reads as TGTGCCAGCAGTGTAACCTTTAGGATGGCGGGAGTCGGTTTTCGAGAGACCCAGTACTTC. This codes for CASSVTFRMAGVGFRETQYF.

A few counts support this clone. In the same sample, other DNA sequences code for this CDR3. This chain joins TRBV19 and TRBJ1-2, with 7 bases matching TRBD1. J lost 5 bases, V lost 1 base, and 1 base had no gene match. CDR3 size: 13 residues. Looked up from germline, CDR1 is LNHDA and CDR2 is SQIVND (reference sequence). CDR3 sequence: CASSIGQGYGYTF. The CDR3 nucleotides are TGTGCCAGTAGTATAGGACAGGGATATGGCTACACCTTC.

The genes are TRBV6-6 and TRBJ1-5, with D possibly TRBD1 on 6 matching bases. CDR3 length equals 14 residues. Looked up from germline, CDR1 is MNHNY and CDR2 is SVGAGI (reference sequence). Trimming pared 6 bases from V and 3 bases from J, leaving 12 bases between. CDR3 DNA sequence: TGTGCCAGCAGCCCCCAGGGGAACAATCAGCCCCAGCATTTT. Amino acid sequence: CASSPQGNNQPQHF.

The chain combines TRBV14 with TRBJ2-7, with 8 bases aligning to TRBD2. CDR1 and CDR2 (germline): SGHDN, FVKESK. CDR3 length: 14 amino acids. Trimming removed 3 bases from V and 2 bases from J; junction bases left unmatched: 3. The CDR3 loop reads CASSHPGLAYEQYF. For the CDR3, the DNA is TGTGCCAGCAGCCATCCGGGACTAGCCTACGAGCAGTACTTC.

The chain joins TRBV5-6 to TRBJ1-5; no definite D call. The CDR3 has 14 amino acids. Germline V CDR1 and CDR2: SGHDT, YYEEEE. The ends were cut back, 4 bases at V and 9 bases at J, with 17 bases in the middle. The CDR3 region is CASSASTSRTPQHF. In DNA form, the CDR3 reads TGTGCCAGCAGCGCGTCCACCTCGAGGACGCCCCAGCATTTT.

This chain connects TRBV25-1 to TRBJ1-2; TRBD1 matches at 8 bases. V lost 5 bases and J lost 7; bases outside the gene matches: 9. The length of the CDR3 is 14 residues. CDR1 and CDR2 from the germline V gene are MGHDK and SYGVNS. The CDR3, as DNA: TGTGCCAGCAGTTTAGCACAGGGGGTAGGTGGCTACACCTTC. It codes for CASSLAQGVGGYTF.

The chain carries TRBV4-1 and TRBJ2-3; 11 bases are shared with TRBD1. The J segment lost 4 bases and the V segment lost 7 bases, leaving 7 bases of the junction unmatched. CDR1 and CDR2 (germline): MGHRA, YSYEKL. The CDR3 extends over 15 amino acids. The CDR3 protein is CASKTPDRGPDTQYF. The CDR3 DNA sequence: TGCGCCAGCAAAACCCCGGACAGGGGGCCAGATACGCAGTATTTT.

This clone was seen just once. The gene calls are TRBV18 and TRBJ2-1; a possible D gene is TRBD2 (6 bases). Trimming stripped 7 bases from V and 2 bases from J, with 15 bases between. The CDR3 is 15 residues long. In germline, CDR1 is KGHSH, CDR2 LQKENI. The CDR3 sequence is CASCHRDSPYNEQFF. CDR3 in DNA: TGTGCCAGCTGTCATCGGGACTCCCCCTACAATGAGCAGTTCTTC.

This clone was detected only once. V usage is TRBV6-5 and J usage is TRBJ1-6; no firm D call. The CDR3 is 15 amino acids. The ends were cut back, 2 bases at V and 5 bases at J, with 10 bases in the middle. Germline CDR1 is MNHEY and CDR2 is SVGAGI. CDR3: CASSYNRRHNSPLHF. CDR3 sequence (DNA): TGTGCCAGCAGTTACAACCGGAGGCATAATTCACCCCTCCACTTT.

V gene TRBV6-1 combines with J gene TRBJ2-7; 9 bases are a match to TRBD2. This CDR3 spans 14 amino acids. The germline V gene encodes CDR1 MNHNS and CDR2 SASEGT. V gave up 7 bases and J gave up 4 bases; unmatched junction bases: 8. Here the CDR3 reads CASMASGGPYEQYF. The CDR3 DNA reads TGTGCCAGCATGGCAAGCGGGGGGCCTTACGAGCAGTACTTC.

Points on this clone: Other nucleotide sequences from this sample produce the same CDR3. This rearrangement joins TRBV5-1 to TRBJ2-3; maybe TRBD2 (6 bases). Germline CDR1 and CDR2: SGHRS and YFSETQ. There are 14 residues in the CDR3. V lost 2 bases and J lost 5, with 12 bases in between. The CDR3 protein is CASSLGGLGDTQYF. CDR3 DNA: TGCGCCAGCAGCTTAGGAGGGCTAGGAGATACGCAGTATTTT.

The chain recombines TRBV6-5 with TRBJ2-1; 7 bases match TRBD1. Germline lookup yields CDR1 MNHEY and CDR2 SVGAGI. V shed 2 bases, J shed 5 bases, and the junction held 9 bases outside the gene matches. CDR3 length: 16 residues. CDR3: CASSYATGLLNNEQFF. CDR3 nucleotides: TGTGCCAGCAGTTACGCGACAGGGTTACTAAACAATGAGCAGTTCTTC.